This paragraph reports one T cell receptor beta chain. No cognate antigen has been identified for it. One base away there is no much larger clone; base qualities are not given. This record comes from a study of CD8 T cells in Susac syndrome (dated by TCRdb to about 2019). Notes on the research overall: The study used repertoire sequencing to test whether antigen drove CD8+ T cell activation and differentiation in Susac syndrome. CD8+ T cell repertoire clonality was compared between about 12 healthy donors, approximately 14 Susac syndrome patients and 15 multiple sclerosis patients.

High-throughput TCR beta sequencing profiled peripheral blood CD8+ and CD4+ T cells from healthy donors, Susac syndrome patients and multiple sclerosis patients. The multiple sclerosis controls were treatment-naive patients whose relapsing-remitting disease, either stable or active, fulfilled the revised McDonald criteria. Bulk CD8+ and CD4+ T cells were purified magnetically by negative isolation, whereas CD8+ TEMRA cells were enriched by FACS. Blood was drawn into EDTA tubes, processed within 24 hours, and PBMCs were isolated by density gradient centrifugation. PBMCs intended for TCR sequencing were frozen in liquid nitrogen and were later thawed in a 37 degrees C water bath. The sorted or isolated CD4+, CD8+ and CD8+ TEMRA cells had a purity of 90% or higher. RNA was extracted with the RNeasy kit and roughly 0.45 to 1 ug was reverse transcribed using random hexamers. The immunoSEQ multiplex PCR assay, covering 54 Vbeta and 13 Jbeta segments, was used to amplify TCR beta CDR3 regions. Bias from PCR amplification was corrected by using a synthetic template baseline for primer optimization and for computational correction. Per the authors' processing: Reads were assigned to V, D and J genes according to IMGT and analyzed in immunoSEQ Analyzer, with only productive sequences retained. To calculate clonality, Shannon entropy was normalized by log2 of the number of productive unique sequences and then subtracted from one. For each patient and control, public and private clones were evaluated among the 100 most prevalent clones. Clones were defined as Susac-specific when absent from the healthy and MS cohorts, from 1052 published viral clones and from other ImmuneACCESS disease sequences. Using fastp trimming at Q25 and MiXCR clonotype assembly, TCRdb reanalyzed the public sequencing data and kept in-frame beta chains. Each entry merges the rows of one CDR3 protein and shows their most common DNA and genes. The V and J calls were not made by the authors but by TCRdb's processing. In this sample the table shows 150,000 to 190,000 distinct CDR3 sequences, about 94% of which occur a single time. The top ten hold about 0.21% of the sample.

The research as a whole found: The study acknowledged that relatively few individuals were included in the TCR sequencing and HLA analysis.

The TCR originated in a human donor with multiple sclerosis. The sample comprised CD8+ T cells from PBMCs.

The DNA sequence reads TGTGCCAGCGGAGTAGGGGAAAACTATGGCTACACCTTC. Its protein product is CASGVGENYGYTF. The rearrangement joined TRBV9 to TRBJ1-2; the best D guess is TRBD1, with 5 bases matching. V is reduced by 7 bases and J by 2 bases, leaving a spacing of 12 bases between them. The germline V gene supplies CDR1 SGDLS and CDR2 YYNGEE. The CDR3 numbers 13 residues from cysteine through phenylalanine. Only the CDR3 part of the read is kept: 39 bases, read in frame from the first base. The reference TRBV9 and TRBJ1-2 proteins fill in what lies around the CDR3, so the full variable domain reads DSGVTQTPKHLITATGQRVTLRCSPRSGDLSVYWYQQSLDQGLQFLIQYYNGEERAKGNILERFSAQQFPDLHSELNLSSLELGDSALYFCASGVGENYGYTFGSGTRLTVV.